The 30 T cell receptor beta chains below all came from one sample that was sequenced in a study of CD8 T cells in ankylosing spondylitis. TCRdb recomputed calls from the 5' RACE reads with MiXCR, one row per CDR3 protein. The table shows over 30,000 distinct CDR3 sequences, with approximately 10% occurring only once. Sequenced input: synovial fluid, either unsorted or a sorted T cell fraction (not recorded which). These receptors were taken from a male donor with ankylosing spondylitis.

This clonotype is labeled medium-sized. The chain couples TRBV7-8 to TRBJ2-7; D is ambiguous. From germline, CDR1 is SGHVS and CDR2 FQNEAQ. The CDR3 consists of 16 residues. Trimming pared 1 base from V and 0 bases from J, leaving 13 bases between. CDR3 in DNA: TGTGCCAGCAGCTTAGTAGGTACGCTGAACTCCTACGAGCAGTACTTC. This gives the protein CASSLVGTLNSYEQYF.

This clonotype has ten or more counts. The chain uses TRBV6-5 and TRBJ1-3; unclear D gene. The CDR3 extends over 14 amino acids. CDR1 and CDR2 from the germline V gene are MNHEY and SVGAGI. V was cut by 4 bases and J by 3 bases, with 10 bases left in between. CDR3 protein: CASSSGRGGNTIYF. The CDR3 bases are TGTGCCAGCAGTTCCGGCCGAGGTGGAAACACCATATATTTT.

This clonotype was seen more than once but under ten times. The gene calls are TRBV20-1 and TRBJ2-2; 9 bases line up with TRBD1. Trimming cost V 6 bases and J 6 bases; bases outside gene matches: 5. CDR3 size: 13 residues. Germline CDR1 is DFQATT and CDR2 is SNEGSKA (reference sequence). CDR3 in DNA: TGCAGTGCCAGGACAGGGGCCCCCGGGGAGCTGTTTTTT. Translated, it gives CSARTGAPGELFF.

CDR3 DNA sequence: TGTGCCAGCAGCGCGGCCCCAGCGGGAACGAACACCGGGGAGCTGTTTTTT. As protein: CASSAAPAGTNTGELFF. The chain joins TRBV9 to TRBJ2-2; TRBD2 matches at 7 bases. The CDR3 totals 17 residues. V gave up 3 bases and J gave up 0 bases; unmatched junction bases: 8. In germline, CDR1 is SGDLS, CDR2 YYNGEE.

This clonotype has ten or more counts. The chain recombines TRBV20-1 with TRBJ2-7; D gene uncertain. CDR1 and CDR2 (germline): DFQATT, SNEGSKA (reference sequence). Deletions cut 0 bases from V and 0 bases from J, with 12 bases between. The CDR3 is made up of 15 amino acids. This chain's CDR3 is CSARDQSSFSYEQYF. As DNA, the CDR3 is TGCAGTGCTAGAGATCAGTCCTCCTTCTCCTACGAGCAGTACTTC.

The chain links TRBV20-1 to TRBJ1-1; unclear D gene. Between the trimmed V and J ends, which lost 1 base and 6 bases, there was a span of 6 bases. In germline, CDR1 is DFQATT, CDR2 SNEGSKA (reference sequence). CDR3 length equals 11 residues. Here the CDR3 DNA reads TGCAGTGCTAGAGGGGGAGCTGAAGCTTTCTTT. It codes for CSARGGAEAFF.

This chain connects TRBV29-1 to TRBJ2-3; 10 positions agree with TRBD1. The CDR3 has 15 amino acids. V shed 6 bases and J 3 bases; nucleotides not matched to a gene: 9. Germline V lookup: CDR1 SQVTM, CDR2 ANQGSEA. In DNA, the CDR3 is TGCAGCGTACTTCGACAGGGGGCTAGGACAGATACGCAGTATTTT. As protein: CSVLRQGARTDTQYF.

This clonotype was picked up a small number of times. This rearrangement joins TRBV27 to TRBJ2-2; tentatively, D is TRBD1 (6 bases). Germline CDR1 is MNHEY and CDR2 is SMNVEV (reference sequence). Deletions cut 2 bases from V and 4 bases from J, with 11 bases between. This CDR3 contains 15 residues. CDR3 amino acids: CASSLSARGTGELFF. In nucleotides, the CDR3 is TGTGCCAGCAGTTTAAGTGCCAGGGGCACCGGGGAGCTGTTTTTT.

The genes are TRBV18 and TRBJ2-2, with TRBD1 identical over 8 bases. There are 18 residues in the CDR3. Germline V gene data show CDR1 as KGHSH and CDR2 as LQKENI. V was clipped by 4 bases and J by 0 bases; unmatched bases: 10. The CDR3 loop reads CASSQTNQGQANTGELFF. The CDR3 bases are TGTGCCAGCTCACAGACAAATCAGGGACAGGCGAACACCGGGGAGCTGTTTTTT.

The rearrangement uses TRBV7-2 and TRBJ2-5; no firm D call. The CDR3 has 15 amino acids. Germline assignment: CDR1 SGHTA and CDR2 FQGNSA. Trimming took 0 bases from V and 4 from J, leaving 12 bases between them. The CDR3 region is CASSLAAVRIETQYF. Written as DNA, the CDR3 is TGTGCCAGCAGCTTAGCGGCTGTCAGAATAGAGACCCAGTACTTC.

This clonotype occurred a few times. The CDR3 spells CASSTRGTGGPSGNTIYF. The CDR3 nucleotides read TGTGCCAGCAGCACCCGCGGGACAGGGGGCCCCTCTGGAAACACCATATATTTT. The chain carries TRBV28 and TRBJ1-3; 12 bases align to TRBD1. The germline V gene has CDR1 MDHEN and CDR2 SYDVKM. The CDR3 covers 18 residues. V shed 6 bases, J shed 0 bases, and the junction held 9 bases outside the gene matches. Full variable domain (remainder filled in from reference TRBV28 and TRBJ1-3): DVKVTQSSRYLVKRTGEKVFLECVQDMDHENMFWYRQDPGLGLRLIYFSYDVKMKEKGDIPEGYSVSREKKERFSLILESASTNQTSMYLCASSTRGTGGPSGNTIYFGEGSWLTVV.

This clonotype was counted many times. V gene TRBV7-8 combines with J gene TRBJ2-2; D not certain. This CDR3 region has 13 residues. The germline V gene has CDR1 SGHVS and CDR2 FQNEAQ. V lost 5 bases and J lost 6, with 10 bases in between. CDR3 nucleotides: TGTGCCAGCAGCCCTTTATTAGCCGGGGAGCTGTTTTTT. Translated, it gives CASSPLLAGELFF.

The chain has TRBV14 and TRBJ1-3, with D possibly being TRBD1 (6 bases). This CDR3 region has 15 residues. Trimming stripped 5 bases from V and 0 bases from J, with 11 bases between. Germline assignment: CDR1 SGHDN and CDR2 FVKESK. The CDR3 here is CASSERTASGNTIYF. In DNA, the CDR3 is TGTGCCAGCAGCGAGCGGACAGCCTCTGGAAACACCATATATTTT.

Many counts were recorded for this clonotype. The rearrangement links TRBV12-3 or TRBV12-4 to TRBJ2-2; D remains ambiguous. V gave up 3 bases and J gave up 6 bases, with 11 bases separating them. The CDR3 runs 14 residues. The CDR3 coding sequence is TGTGCCAGCAGTTTCGTCAGTGACGCCGGGGAGCTGTTTTTT. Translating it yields CASSFVSDAGELFF.

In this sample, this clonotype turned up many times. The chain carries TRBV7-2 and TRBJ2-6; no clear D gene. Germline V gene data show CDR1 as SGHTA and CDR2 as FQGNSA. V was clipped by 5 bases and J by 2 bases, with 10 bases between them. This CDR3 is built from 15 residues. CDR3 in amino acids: CASSPPSAGANVLTF. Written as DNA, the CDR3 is TGTGCCAGCAGCCCCCCTTCGGCTGGGGCCAACGTCCTGACTTTC.

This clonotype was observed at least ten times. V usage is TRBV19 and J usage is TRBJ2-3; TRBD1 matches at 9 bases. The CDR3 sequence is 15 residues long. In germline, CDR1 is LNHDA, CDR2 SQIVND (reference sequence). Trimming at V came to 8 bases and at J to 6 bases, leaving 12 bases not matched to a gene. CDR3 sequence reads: CASSRDRASTDTQYF. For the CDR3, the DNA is TGTGCCAGTTCCCGGGACAGGGCTTCTACGGATACGCAGTATTTT.

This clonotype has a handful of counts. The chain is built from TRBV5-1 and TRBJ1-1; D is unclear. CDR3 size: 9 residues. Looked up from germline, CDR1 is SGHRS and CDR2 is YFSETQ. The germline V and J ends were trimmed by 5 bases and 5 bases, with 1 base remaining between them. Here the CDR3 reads CASRTEAFF. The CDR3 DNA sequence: TGCGCCAGCAGAACTGAAGCTTTCTTT. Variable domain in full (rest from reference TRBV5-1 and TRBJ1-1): KAGVTQTPRYLIKTRGQQVTLSCSPISGHRSVSWYQQTPGQGLQFLFEYFSETQRNKGNFPGRFSGRQFSNSRSEMNVSTLELGDSALYLCASRTEAFFGQGTRLTVV.

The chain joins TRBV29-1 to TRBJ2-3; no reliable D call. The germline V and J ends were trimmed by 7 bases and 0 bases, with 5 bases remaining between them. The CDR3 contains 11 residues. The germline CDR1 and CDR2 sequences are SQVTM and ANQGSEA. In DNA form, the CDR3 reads TGCAGCGGGAAAAGCACAGATACGCAGTATTTT. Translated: CSGKSTDTQYF.

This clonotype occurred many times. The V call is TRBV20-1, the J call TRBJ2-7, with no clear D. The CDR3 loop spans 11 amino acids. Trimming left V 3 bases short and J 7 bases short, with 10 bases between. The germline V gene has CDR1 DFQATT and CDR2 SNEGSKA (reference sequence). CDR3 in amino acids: CSASGPREQYF. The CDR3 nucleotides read TGCAGTGCTAGTGGGCCCAGGGAGCAGTACTTC.

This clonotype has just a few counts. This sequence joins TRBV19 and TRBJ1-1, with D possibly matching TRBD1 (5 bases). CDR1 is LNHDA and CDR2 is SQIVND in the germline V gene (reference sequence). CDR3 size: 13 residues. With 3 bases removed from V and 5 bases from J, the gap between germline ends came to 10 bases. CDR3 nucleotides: TGTGCCAGTAGTATTCAGGGTCTGACTGAAGCTTTCTTT. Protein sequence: CASSIQGLTEAFF. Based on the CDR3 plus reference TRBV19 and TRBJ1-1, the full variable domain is DGGITQSPKYLFRKEGQNVTLSCEQNLNHDAMYWYRQDPGQGLRLIYYSQIVNDFQKGDIAEGYSVSREKKESFPLTVTSAQKNPTAFYLCASSIQGLTEAFFGQGTRLTVV.

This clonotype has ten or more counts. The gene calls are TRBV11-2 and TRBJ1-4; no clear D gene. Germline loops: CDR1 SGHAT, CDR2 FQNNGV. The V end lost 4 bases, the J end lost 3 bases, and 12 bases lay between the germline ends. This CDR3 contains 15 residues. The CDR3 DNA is TGTGCCAGCAGCTATTTGACGGCTGCTAATGAAAAACTGTTTTTT. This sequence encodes CASSYLTAANEKLFF.

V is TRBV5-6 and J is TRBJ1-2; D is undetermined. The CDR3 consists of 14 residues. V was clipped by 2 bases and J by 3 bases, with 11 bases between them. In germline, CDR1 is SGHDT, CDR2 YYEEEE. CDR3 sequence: CASSFPGRDYGYTF. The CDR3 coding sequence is TGTGCCAGCAGCTTCCCAGGAAGGGACTATGGCTACACCTTC.

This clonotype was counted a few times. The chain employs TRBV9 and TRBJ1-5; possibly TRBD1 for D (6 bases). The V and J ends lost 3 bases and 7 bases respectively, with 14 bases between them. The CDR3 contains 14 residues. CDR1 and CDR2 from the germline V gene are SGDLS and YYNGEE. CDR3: CASSGGGGGQPQHF. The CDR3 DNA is TGTGCCAGCAGCGGAGGGGGAGGCGGGCAGCCCCAGCATTTT. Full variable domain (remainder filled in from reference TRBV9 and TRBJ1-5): DSGVTQTPKHLITATGQRVTLRCSPRSGDLSVYWYQQSLDQGLQFLIQYYNGEERAKGNILERFSAQQFPDLHSELNLSSLELGDSALYFCASSGGGGGQPQHFGDGTRLSIL.

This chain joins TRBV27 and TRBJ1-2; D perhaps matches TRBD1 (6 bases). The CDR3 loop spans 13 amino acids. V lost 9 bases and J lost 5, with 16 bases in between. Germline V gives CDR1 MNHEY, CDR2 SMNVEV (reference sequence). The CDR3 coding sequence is TGTGCCAGTGGGCACCAACAGGGATATGGCTACACCTTC. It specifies CASGHQQGYGYTF.

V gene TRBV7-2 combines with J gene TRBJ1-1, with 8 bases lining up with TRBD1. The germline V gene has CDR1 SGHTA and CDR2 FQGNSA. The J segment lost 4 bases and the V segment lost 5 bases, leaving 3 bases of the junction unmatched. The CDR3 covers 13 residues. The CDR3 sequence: CASSPGQVTEAFF. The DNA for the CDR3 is TGTGCCAGCAGCCCGGGACAGGTCACTGAAGCTTTCTTT.

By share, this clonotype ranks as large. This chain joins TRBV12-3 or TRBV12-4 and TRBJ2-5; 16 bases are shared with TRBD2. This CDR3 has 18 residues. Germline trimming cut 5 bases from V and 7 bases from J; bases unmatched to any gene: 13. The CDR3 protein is CASSRPGLAGGPSATQYF. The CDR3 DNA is TGTGCCAGCAGTCGCCCGGGACTAGCGGGAGGGCCCTCCGCGACCCAGTACTTC.

The CDR3: CASSFRGLSSYNEQFF. DNA for the CDR3: TGTGCCAGCAGTTTCCGGGGCCTCAGCTCCTACAATGAGCAGTTCTTC. The J gene is TRBJ2-1, the V gene TRBV28; D possibly matches TRBD1 or TRBD2 (5 bases each). This CDR3 is built from 16 residues. V gave up 3 bases and J gave up 0 bases, with 12 bases separating them. From germline, CDR1 is MDHEN and CDR2 SYDVKM.

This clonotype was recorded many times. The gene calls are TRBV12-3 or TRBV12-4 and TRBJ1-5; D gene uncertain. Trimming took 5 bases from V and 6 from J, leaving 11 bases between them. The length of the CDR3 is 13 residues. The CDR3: CASSPSFSQPQHF. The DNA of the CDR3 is TGTGCCAGCAGTCCCTCTTTTAGTCAGCCCCAGCATTTT.

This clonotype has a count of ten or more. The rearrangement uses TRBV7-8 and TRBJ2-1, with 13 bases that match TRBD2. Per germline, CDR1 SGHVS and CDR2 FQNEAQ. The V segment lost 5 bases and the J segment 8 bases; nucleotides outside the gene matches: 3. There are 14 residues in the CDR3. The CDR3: CASSLGLAGDEQFF. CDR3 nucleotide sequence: TGTGCCAGCAGCCTTGGACTAGCGGGAGATGAGCAGTTCTTC.

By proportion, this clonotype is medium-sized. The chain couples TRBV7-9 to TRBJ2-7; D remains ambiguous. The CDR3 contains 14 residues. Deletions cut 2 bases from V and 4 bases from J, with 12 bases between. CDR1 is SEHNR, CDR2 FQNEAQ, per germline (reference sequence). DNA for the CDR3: TGTGCCAGCAGCTTAAGCGACTCTCGGTACGAGCAGTACTTC. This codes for CASSLSDSRYEQYF.